Below, 27 T cell receptor beta chains from the same sample are listed, as sequenced in a study of identical twins. TCRdb re-derived calls from the 5' RACE reads in MiXCR, one entry per CDR3 protein. The sample carries 1.5 million or so distinct CDR3 sequences, more than 30% recorded once. Sequenced material: cord blood. The source is a newborn girl in good health.

The chain combines TRBV3-1 with TRBJ2-1, with 9 positions matching TRBD2. The CDR3 length is 15 residues. Germline CDR1 and CDR2: LGHDT and YNNKEL (reference sequence). J was trimmed by 6 bases and V by 0 bases; bases with no gene match: 3. In DNA form, the CDR3 reads TGTGCCAGCAGCCAAGAAGGACTAGCGATCAATGAGCAGTTCTTC. It codes for CASSQEGLAINEQFF.

The chain is built from TRBV20-1 and TRBJ2-7; the D is unclear. The CDR3 totals 12 residues. Trimming removed 3 bases at V and 0 bases at J, with 6 bases between. CDR1 is DFQATT and CDR2 is SNEGSKA in the germline V gene (reference sequence). This chain's CDR3 is CSARITSYEQYF. For the CDR3, the DNA is TGCAGTGCTAGGATTACCTCCTACGAGCAGTACTTC.

This clonotype was seen a handful of times. The gene calls are TRBV12-3 or TRBV12-4 and TRBJ2-7, with 8 bases lining up with TRBD2. Germline trimming cut 6 bases from V and 2 bases from J; bases unmatched to any gene: 9. The CDR3 loop spans 15 amino acids. CDR3 nucleotide sequence: TGTGCCAGCAGCCCCCCGGGACTAGTCGCCTACGAGCAGTACTTC. Amino acid sequence: CASSPPGLVAYEQYF.

This clonotype was counted between two and nine times. The chain has TRBV12-3 or TRBV12-4 and TRBJ1-4; D not certain. This CDR3 has 14 amino acids. Trimming shortened V by 2 bases and J by 5 bases, and 9 bases separated the two germline ends. The CDR3 loop reads CASSLLGSNEKLFF. In nucleotides, the CDR3 is TGTGCCAGCAGTTTATTGGGCTCCAATGAAAAACTGTTTTTT.

This chain joins TRBV5-1 and TRBJ2-7, with unresolved D. The CDR3 extends over 13 amino acids. CDR1 and CDR2 from the germline V gene are SGHRS and YFSETQ. Trimming removed 1 base from V and 7 bases from J, with 12 bases in between. CDR3 in DNA: TGCGCCAGCAGCTTGCAGGAGAGAGATGAGCAGTACTTC. It specifies CASSLQERDEQYF.

V usage is TRBV29-1 and J usage is TRBJ2-7; 8 nucleotides agree with TRBD1. This CDR3 is 14 amino acids long. V was clipped by 4 bases and J by 2 bases; unmatched bases: 7. The germline CDR1 and CDR2 sequences are SQVTM and ANQGSEA. The CDR3 protein is CSVAGTGLAYEQYF. CDR3 coding DNA: TGCAGCGTTGCCGGGACAGGATTGGCCTACGAGCAGTACTTC.

This clonotype came up a few times. The genes are TRBV28 and TRBJ2-4, with D perhaps assigned TRBD1 or TRBD2 (5 bases each). Germline V gives CDR1 MDHEN, CDR2 SYDVKM. V shed 1 base and J shed 11 bases, with 12 bases lying between them. This CDR3 is built from 13 residues. In DNA, the CDR3 is TGTGCCAGCAGTTTATTGCCCGGGACCCTTCAGTACTTC. Its protein product is CASSLLPGTLQYF.

This clonotype was seen many times. CDR3 bases: TGCAGTGCCAGGAAGTCCTACGAGCAGTACTTC. Amino acid sequence: CSARKSYEQYF. The chain carries TRBV20-1 and TRBJ2-7; D remains unclear. Germline assignment: CDR1 DFQATT and CDR2 SNEGSKA (reference sequence). This CDR3 has 11 amino acids. The ends were cut back, 6 bases at V and 1 base at J, with 7 bases in the middle.

In this sample, this clonotype turned up a few times. The chain recombines TRBV19 with TRBJ2-4, with TRBD1 identical over 9 bases. Germline loops: CDR1 LNHDA, CDR2 SQIVND (reference sequence). This CDR3 contains 13 residues. With V trimmed by 1 base and J by 9 bases, 1 base remained unmatched. The CDR3 region has the DNA TGTGCCAGTAGTATAGGGGACAGGGCCATTCAGTACTTC. It codes for CASSIGDRAIQYF.

V gene TRBV10-3 combines with J gene TRBJ2-2; tentative D call: TRBD1 (6 bases). Germline V CDR1 and CDR2: ENHRY, SYGVKD. The CDR3 sequence is 13 residues long. V was cut by 7 bases and J by 6 bases, with 12 bases left in between. The CDR3 region has the DNA TGTGCCATCAATAACAGGGATCCCGGGGAGCTGTTTTTT. This encodes CAINNRDPGELFF.

V gene TRBV12-3 or TRBV12-4 combines with J gene TRBJ2-5; tentative D call: TRBD1 (6 bases). The CDR3 is made up of 14 amino acids. V lost 6 bases, J lost 1 base, and 12 bases lay in between. CDR3 nucleotide sequence: TGTGCCAGCAGCCCAGGCAGGGGCCAAGAGACCCAGTACTTC. Its translation is CASSPGRGQETQYF.

This clonotype was counted between two and nine times. This chain uses TRBV18 with TRBJ2-3; TRBD1 is a possible D gene (5 bases). The CDR3 runs 15 residues. Germline CDR1 reads KGHSH; CDR2 reads LQKENI. Trimming cost V 4 bases and J 2 bases, with 13 bases left between them. This chain's CDR3 is CASSRNQGSTDTQYF. CDR3 in DNA: TGTGCCAGCTCACGAAATCAGGGTTCCACAGATACGCAGTATTTT.

The chain joins TRBV3-1 to TRBJ2-7; D may be TRBD2 (6 bases). V lost 4 bases and J lost 3, with 22 bases in between. The CDR3 has 17 amino acids. Per the germline V gene, CDR1 is LGHDT and CDR2 is YNNKEL (reference sequence). CDR3 sequence: CASSPYTTGTFFYEQYF. CDR3 nucleotides: TGTGCCAGCAGCCCGTATACAACCGGGACTTTCTTCTACGAGCAGTACTTC.

The rearrangement links TRBV4-1 to TRBJ1-2; 7 bases are shared with TRBD1. V shed 1 base, J shed 5 bases, and the junction held 16 bases outside the gene matches. This CDR3 is 18 amino acids long. Germline CDR1 and CDR2: MGHRA and YSYEKL. The CDR3 coding sequence is TGCGCCAGCAGCCAAGTCCTCGCTTGGGACAGTAGGGCGTATGGCTACACCTTC. It specifies CASSQVLAWDSRAYGYTF.

This clonotype was detected a few times. CDR3 bases: TGTGCCAGCAGTTTAGGGACAGGGGCAGGCAATCAGCCCCAGCATTTT. Amino acids: CASSLGTGAGNQPQHF. This chain uses TRBV28 with TRBJ1-5, with 10 bases fitting TRBD1. Germline V lookup: CDR1 MDHEN, CDR2 SYDVKM. After removal of 2 bases from V and 2 bases from J, the junction contained 3 bases not matched to a gene. This CDR3 region has 16 residues.

The chain joins TRBV7-6 to TRBJ2-7; a possible D gene is TRBD1 (6 bases). Germline CDR1 SGHVS, CDR2 FNYEAQ. This CDR3 is 16 amino acids long. V shed 5 bases and J shed 2 bases, with 19 bases lying between them. The CDR3 sequence: CASSRGTPPSPYEQYF. In DNA form, the CDR3 reads TGTGCCAGCAGCCGAGGGACACCACCGTCGCCCTACGAGCAGTACTTC.

Points on this clonotype: Being one base from a much bigger clone, this may be a read error. The rearrangement joins TRBV12-3 or TRBV12-4 to TRBJ2-7, with TRBD2 identical over 12 bases. The CDR3 loop spans 15 amino acids. V shed 2 bases, J shed 7 bases, and the junction held 6 bases outside the gene matches. The DNA for the CDR3 is TGTGCCAGCAGTTTACCTAGCGGGAGGGTAGATGAGCAGTACTTC. Protein sequence: CASSLPSGRVDEQYF.

This clonotype occurred a few times. V and J are TRBV4-1 and TRBJ1-1, with D tentatively TRBD1 (5 bases). CDR1 is MGHRA, CDR2 YSYEKL, per germline. This CDR3 comprises 17 residues. V was shortened by 0 bases and J by 1 base, with 15 bases between the two germline ends. The CDR3 loop is CASSQELDSYANTEAFF. The DNA of the CDR3 is TGCGCCAGCAGCCAAGAGTTAGACAGTTATGCGAACACTGAAGCTTTCTTT.

This clonotype occurred a few times. The V and J genes are TRBV7-2 and TRBJ2-1, with TRBD2 identical over 11 bases. The CDR3 length is 16 residues. With V trimmed by 3 bases and J by 8 bases, 9 bases remained unmatched. Germline-derived CDR1 and CDR2 are SGHTA and FQGNSA. The CDR3 sequence: CASSFSSGGKNHEQFF. The CDR3 nucleotides read TGTGCCAGCAGCTTTTCTAGCGGGGGGAAAAACCATGAGCAGTTCTTC.

This clonotype appeared a few times. This chain links TRBV20-1 with TRBJ2-7; 7 bases are shared with TRBD2. CDR1 is DFQATT, CDR2 SNEGSKA, per germline (reference sequence). J lost 3 bases, V lost 0 bases, and 2 bases had no gene match. CDR3 length: 13 amino acids. CDR3: CSARDASGYEQYF. CDR3 bases: TGCAGTGCTAGAGATGCTAGCGGCTACGAGCAGTACTTC.

The rearrangement uses TRBV20-1 and TRBJ2-2; perhaps TRBD2 as D (6 bases). The CDR3 runs to 14 residues. Germline V gene sequence: CDR1 DFQATT, CDR2 SNEGSKA (reference sequence). The ends were cut back, 6 bases at V and 2 bases at J, with 13 bases in the middle. The CDR3 DNA is TGCAGTGCAGACCCGGGACTTAACACCGGGGAGCTGTTTTTT. Translating gives CSADPGLNTGELFF.

This clonotype was detected many times. The chain combines TRBV5-6 with TRBJ1-2, with D possibly being TRBD1 (6 bases). Germline V CDR1 and CDR2: SGHDT, YYEEEE. The CDR3 is made up of 17 amino acids. V lost 0 bases and J 0 bases, leaving 15 bases between the germline ends. In DNA, the CDR3 is TGTGCCAGCAGCTTGGGTGCCGGGACACTTCCTAACTATGGCTACACCTTC. Amino acid sequence: CASSLGAGTLPNYGYTF. The whole variable domain, filled in from reference TRBV5-6 and TRBJ1-2, reads DAGVTQSPTHLIKTRGQQVTLRCSPKSGHDTVSWYQQALGQGPQFIFQYYEEEERQRGNFPDRFSGHQFPNYSSELNVNALLLGDSALYLCASSLGAGTLPNYGYTFGSGTRLTVV.

The chain combines TRBV6-5 with TRBJ2-1; the match to TRBD2 covers 9 bases. CDR1 and CDR2 from the germline V gene are MNHEY and SVGAGI. The CDR3 consists of 15 residues. V lost 4 bases to trimming and J lost 8 bases; unmatched junction nucleotides: 9. CDR3 coding DNA: TGTGCCAGCAGTTGGGGGCTAGCGGGAAGCTATGAGCAGTTCTTC. Amino acids: CASSWGLAGSYEQFF.

This rearrangement joins TRBV6-6 to TRBJ2-1, with 8 bases lining up with TRBD2. Germline CDR1 and CDR2: MNHNY and SVGAGI (reference sequence). The CDR3 loop spans 16 amino acids. Germline trimming cut 5 bases from V and 4 bases from J; bases unmatched to any gene: 10. The CDR3 region has the DNA TGTGCCAGCAGTACGGTGGCCGGGACTAGATACAATGAGCAGTTCTTC. It codes for CASSTVAGTRYNEQFF.

This clonotype was found a few times. The V gene is TRBV12-3 or TRBV12-4, the J gene TRBJ1-3, with TRBD1 matching over 7 bases. The CDR3 runs 14 residues. V trimming: 0 bases; J trimming: 4 bases; junction bases outside the gene matches: 0. CDR3 nucleotides: TGTGCCAGCAGTTTAGCAGGGGGCGGAAACACCATATATTTT. This codes for CASSLAGGGNTIYF.

The V and J genes are TRBV11-2 and TRBJ2-7; 7 bases align to TRBD2. The CDR3 consists of 18 residues. Germline V gives CDR1 SGHAT, CDR2 FQNNGV. V shed 1 base and J 4 bases; nucleotides not matched to a gene: 16. The CDR3 sequence: CASSLAGFGSGVSYEQYF. CDR3 DNA: TGTGCCAGCAGCTTAGCTGGGTTTGGGAGCGGGGTTTCATACGAGCAGTACTTC.

This clonotype was seen a handful of times. The V gene is TRBV6-6, the J gene TRBJ2-5, with D perhaps being TRBD1 or TRBD2 (6 bases each). CDR3 length: 14 amino acids. Germline CDR1 and CDR2: MNHNY and SVGAGI (reference sequence). V was shortened by 0 bases and J by 5 bases, with 10 bases between the two germline ends. The CDR3: CASSYSEGVETQYF. The CDR3 DNA reads as TGTGCCAGCAGTTACTCGGAGGGGGTGGAGACCCAGTACTTC.